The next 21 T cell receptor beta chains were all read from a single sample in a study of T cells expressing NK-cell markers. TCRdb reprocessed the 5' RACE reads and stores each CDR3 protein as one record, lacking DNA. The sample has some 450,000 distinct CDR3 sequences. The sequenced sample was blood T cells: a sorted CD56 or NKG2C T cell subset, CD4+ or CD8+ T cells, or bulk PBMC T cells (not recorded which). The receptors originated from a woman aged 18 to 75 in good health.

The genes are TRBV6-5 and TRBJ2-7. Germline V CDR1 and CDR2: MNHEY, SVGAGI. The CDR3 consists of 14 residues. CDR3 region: CASSYIGSSYEQYF.

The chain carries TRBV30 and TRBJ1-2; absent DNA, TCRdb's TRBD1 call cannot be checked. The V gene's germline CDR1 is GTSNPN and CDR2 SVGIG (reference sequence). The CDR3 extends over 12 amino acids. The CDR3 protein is CAWRTGGAGYTF.

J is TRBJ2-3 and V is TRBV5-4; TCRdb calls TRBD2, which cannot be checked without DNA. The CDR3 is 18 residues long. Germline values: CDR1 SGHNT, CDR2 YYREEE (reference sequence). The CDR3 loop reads CASSARGTSGVSTDTQYF.

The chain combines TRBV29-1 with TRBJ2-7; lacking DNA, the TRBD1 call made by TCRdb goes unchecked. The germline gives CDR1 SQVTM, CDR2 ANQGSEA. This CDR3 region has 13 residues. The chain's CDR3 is CSVEGGDRREQYF.

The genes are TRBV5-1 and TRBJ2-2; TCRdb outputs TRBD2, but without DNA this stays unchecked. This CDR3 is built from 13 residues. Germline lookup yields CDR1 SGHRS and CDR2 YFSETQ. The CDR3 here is CASSRSGDGELFF.

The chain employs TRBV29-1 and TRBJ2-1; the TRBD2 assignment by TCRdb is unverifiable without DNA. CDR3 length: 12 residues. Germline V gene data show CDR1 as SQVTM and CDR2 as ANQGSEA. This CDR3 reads CSVENGSGRYPF.

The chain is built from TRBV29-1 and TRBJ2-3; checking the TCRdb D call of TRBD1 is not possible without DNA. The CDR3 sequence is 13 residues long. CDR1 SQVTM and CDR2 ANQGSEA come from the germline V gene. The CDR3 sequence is CSVDPRSTDTQYF.

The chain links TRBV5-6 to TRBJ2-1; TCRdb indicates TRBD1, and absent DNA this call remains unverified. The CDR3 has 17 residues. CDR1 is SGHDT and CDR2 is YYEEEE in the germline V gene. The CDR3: CASSLRRASRGYNEQFF. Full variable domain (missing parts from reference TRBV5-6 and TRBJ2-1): DAGVTQSPTHLIKTRGQQVTLRCSPKSGHDTVSWYQQALGQGPQFIFQYYEEEERQRGNFPDRFSGHQFPNYSSELNVNALLLGDSALYLCASSLRRASRGYNEQFFGPGTRLTVL.

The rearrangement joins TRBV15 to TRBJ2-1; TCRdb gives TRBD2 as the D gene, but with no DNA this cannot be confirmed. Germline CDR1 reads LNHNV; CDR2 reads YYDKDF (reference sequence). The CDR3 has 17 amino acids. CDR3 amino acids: CATSRDLRLAGVNEQFF.

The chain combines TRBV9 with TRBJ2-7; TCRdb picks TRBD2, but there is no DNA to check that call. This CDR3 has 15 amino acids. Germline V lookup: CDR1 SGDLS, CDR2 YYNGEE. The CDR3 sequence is CASSVQREWGYEQYF.

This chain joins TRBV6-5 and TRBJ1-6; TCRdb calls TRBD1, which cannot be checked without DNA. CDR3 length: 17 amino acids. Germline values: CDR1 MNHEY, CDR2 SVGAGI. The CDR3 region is CASSYVSGTGKGSPLHF.

CDR3 residues: CASSTTSGGGYNEQFF. The chain carries TRBV7-6 and TRBJ2-1; lacking DNA, the TRBD2 call made by TCRdb goes unchecked. The CDR3 length is 16 residues. Germline V gene data show CDR1 as SGHVS and CDR2 as FNYEAQ.

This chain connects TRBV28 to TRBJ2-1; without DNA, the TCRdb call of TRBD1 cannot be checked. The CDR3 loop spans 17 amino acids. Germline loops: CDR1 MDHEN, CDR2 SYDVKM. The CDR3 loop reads CASSSPSGGAVYNEQFF.

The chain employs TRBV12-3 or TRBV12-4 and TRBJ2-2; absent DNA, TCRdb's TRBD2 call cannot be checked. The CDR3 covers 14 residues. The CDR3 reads CASSFGSYTGELFF.

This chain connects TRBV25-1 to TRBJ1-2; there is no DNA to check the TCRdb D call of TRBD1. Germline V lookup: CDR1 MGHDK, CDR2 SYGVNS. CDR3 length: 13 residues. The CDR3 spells CASSRTGTNGYTF.

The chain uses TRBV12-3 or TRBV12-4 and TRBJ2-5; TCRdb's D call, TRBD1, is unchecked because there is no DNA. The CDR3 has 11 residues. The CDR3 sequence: CATGERETQYF.

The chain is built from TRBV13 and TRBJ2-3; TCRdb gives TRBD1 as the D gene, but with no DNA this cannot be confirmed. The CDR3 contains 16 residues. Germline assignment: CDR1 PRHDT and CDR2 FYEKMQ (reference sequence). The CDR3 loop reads CASSYLYTGSTDTQYF.

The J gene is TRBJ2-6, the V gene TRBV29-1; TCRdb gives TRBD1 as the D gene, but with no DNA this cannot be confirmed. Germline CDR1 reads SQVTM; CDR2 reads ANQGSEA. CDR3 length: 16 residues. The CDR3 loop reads CSVELGDSSGANVLTF.

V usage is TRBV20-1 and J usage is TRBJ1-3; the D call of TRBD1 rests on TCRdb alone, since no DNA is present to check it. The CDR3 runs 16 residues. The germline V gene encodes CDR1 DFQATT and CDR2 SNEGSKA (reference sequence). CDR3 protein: CSARSQGASSGNTIYF.

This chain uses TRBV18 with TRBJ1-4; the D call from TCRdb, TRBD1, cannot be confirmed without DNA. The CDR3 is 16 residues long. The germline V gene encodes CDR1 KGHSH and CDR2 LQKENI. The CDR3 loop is CASSHGTTATNEKLFF. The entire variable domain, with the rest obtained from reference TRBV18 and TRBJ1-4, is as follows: NAGVMQNPRHLVRRRGQEARLRCSPMKGHSHVYWYRQLPEEGLKFMVYLQKENIIDESGMPKERFSAEFPKEGPSILRIQQVVRGDSAAYFCASSHGTTATNEKLFFGSGTQLSVL.

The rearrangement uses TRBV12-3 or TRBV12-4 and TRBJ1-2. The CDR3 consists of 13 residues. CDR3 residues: CASGPFTAGGYTF.